These 24 T cell receptor beta chains were sequenced from one sample in a study of T-cell memory formation after mild COVID-19. MiXCR was run by TCRdb on the 5' RACE reads, yielding one entry per CDR3 protein. Of 300,000 or so distinct CDR3 sequences in the sample, roughly 15% were seen once. The specimen was PBMCs or a T cell subset sorted from them (not recorded which). The receptors originated from a man aged 18 to 29 who had mild COVID-19 (a few samples of this study predate the infection). Cell type and time point are not known.

This clonotype was detected only a few times. The rearrangement uses TRBV6-1 and TRBJ2-3; unclear D gene. Per the germline V gene, CDR1 is MNHNS and CDR2 is SASEGT. The length of the CDR3 is 13 residues. The V end lost 0 bases, the J end lost 4 bases, and 5 bases lay between the germline ends. In DNA, the CDR3 is TGTGCCAGCAGTGAAGCTAGTCCAGATACGCAGTATTTT. Translating it yields CASSEASPDTQYF.

In this sample, this clonotype turned up a few times. This chain joins TRBV11-2 and TRBJ1-6; 7 bases fit TRBD1. This CDR3 is built from 18 residues. V gave up 5 bases and J gave up 2 bases; unmatched junction bases: 12. Germline loops: CDR1 SGHAT, CDR2 FQNNGV. CDR3 sequence reads: CASSHGQAKGTYNSPLHF. The CDR3 DNA sequence: TGTGCCAGCAGCCACGGACAGGCAAAAGGAACCTATAATTCACCCCTCCACTTT.

This rearrangement joins TRBV12-3 or TRBV12-4 to TRBJ1-6; D is ambiguous. Trimming removed 7 bases from V and 8 bases from J, with 9 bases in between. The CDR3 is made up of 12 amino acids. The CDR3 protein is CASTRTDSPLHF. DNA of the CDR3: TGTGCCAGCACGAGGACGGATTCACCCCTCCACTTT.

This clonotype was seen a few times. This chain connects TRBV4-1 to TRBJ2-2; perhaps TRBD1 as D (5 bases). The CDR3 has 14 residues. Germline CDR1 is MGHRA and CDR2 is YSYEKL. V dropped 6 bases and J dropped 1 base, with 9 bases sitting between them. CDR3 DNA sequence: TGCGCCAGCAGGGACACAGGGAACACCGGGGAGCTGTTTTTT. Amino acids: CASRDTGNTGELFF.

This clonotype was seen only a few times. The CDR3: CASRTGPQETQYF. The CDR3 nucleotides are TGTGCCAGCAGAACCGGGCCCCAAGAGACCCAGTACTTC. The rearrangement uses TRBV27 and TRBJ2-5; D remains unclear. The V end was cut by 6 bases, the J end by 1 base, with 9 bases between. The length of the CDR3 is 13 residues. The V gene's germline CDR1 is MNHEY and CDR2 SMNVEV (reference sequence).

The chain recombines TRBV4-1 with TRBJ2-3; 11 bases agree with TRBD1. This CDR3 has 17 residues. Unmatched junction bases numbered 8, after V lost 2 bases and J lost 4 bases. CDR1 MGHRA and CDR2 YSYEKL come from the germline V gene. The CDR3 protein is CASSQKIGDRGSDTQYF. The DNA for the CDR3 is TGCGCCAGCAGCCAAAAAATCGGGGACAGGGGGTCAGATACGCAGTATTTT.

The chain recombines TRBV19 with TRBJ2-3, with no clear D. Germline V lookup: CDR1 LNHDA, CDR2 SQIVND (reference sequence). The CDR3 runs to 16 residues. Trimming removed 5 bases from V and 8 bases from J, with 23 bases in between. In DNA, the CDR3 is TGTGCCAGTAGTCCTTTAAAAGTTCCCGGCGAGGCTACGCAGTATTTT. Residues: CASSPLKVPGEATQYF. The full variable domain, in which reference TRBV19 and TRBJ2-3 provide the parts outside the CDR3, is DGGITQSPKYLFRKEGQNVTLSCEQNLNHDAMYWYRQDPGQGLRLIYYSQIVNDFQKGDIAEGYSVSREKKESFPLTVTSAQKNPTAFYLCASSPLKVPGEATQYFGPGTRLTVL.

This clonotype has at least ten counts. DNA for the CDR3: TGCGCCAGCACCGCAGGGCCCTCTGGGGCCAACGTCCTGACTTTC. This sequence encodes CASTAGPSGANVLTF. V and J are TRBV5-1 and TRBJ2-6, with D possibly being TRBD1 (5 bases). V dropped 6 bases and J dropped 0 bases, with 10 bases sitting between them. Germline CDR1 is SGHRS and CDR2 is YFSETQ. This CDR3 has 15 residues.

This chain links TRBV6-1 with TRBJ2-7, with D perhaps being TRBD1 or TRBD2 (5 bases each). Trimming left V 6 bases short and J 2 bases short, with 11 bases between. CDR1 and CDR2 (germline): MNHNS, SASEGT. The CDR3 covers 13 residues. CDR3 sequence: CASSLWGTYEQYV. Written as DNA, the CDR3 is TGTGCCAGCAGCTTATGGGGGACCTACGAGCAGTACGTC.

The V and J genes are TRBV28 and TRBJ1-5, with unresolved D. Trimming removed 7 bases from V and 5 bases from J, with 12 bases in between. The germline gives CDR1 MDHEN, CDR2 SYDVKM. The CDR3 covers 13 residues. CDR3 nucleotide sequence: TGTGCCAGCACCCCGCGGACCCATCAGCCCCAGCATTTT. Its translation: CASTPRTHQPQHF.

V gene TRBV5-1 combines with J gene TRBJ1-1; 10 bases match TRBD1. Germline V gene lookup returns CDR1 SGHRS and CDR2 YFSETQ. The CDR3 covers 18 residues. The J segment lost 0 bases and the V segment lost 4 bases, leaving 12 bases of the junction unmatched. CDR3 residues: CASSRNPGQGPLNTEAFF. The CDR3 nucleotides are TGCGCCAGCAGCAGAAACCCGGGACAGGGGCCGCTGAACACTGAAGCTTTCTTT.

This clonotype was detected many times. The chain carries TRBV7-9 and TRBJ2-3, with D unresolved. This CDR3 is built from 14 residues. From germline, CDR1 is SEHNR and CDR2 FQNEAQ (reference sequence). The germline V and J ends were trimmed by 5 bases and 0 bases, with 9 bases remaining between them. As DNA, the CDR3 is TGTGCCAGCAGCCGACCTATTAGCACAGATACGCAGTATTTT. Its protein is CASSRPISTDTQYF.

The chain employs TRBV20-1 and TRBJ1-2; D gene uncertain. The ends were cut back, 6 bases at V and 1 base at J, with 6 bases in the middle. Germline loops: CDR1 DFQATT, CDR2 SNEGSKA (reference sequence). The CDR3 is made up of 11 amino acids. The CDR3 spells CSAADNYGYTF. CDR3 DNA sequence: TGCAGTGCGGCGGATAACTATGGCTACACCTTC.

The chain is built from TRBV7-9 and TRBJ2-3, with 7 bases identical to TRBD2. The germline V gene encodes CDR1 SEHNR and CDR2 FQNEAQ (reference sequence). Trimming took 2 bases from V and 2 from J; bases not matched to a gene: 13. CDR3 length: 18 residues. CDR3 region: CASSLNPRQAGYTDTQYF. The CDR3 nucleotides read TGTGCCAGCAGCTTAAACCCACGGCAAGCGGGGTACACAGATACGCAGTATTTT.

In its sample, this clonotype was seen many times. The CDR3 region has the DNA TGTGCCAGCAGTTTTGAGGACAATGAGCAGTTCTTC. Protein sequence: CASSFEDNEQFF. The chain uses TRBV12-3 or TRBV12-4 and TRBJ2-1; no firm D call. Between the trimmed V and J ends, which lost 3 bases and 5 bases, there was a span of 5 bases. The CDR3 runs 12 residues.

This rearrangement joins TRBV4-2 to TRBJ1-1; perhaps TRBD1 as D (6 bases). The germline gives CDR1 LGHNA, CDR2 YNFKEQ. This CDR3 is built from 15 residues. Trimming shortened V by 3 bases and J by 6 bases, and 17 bases separated the two germline ends. The CDR3 nucleotides are TGTGCCAGCAGCCAGCCACAGGGAGGTAGGCCTGAAGCTTTCTTT. Translated: CASSQPQGGRPEAFF.

This clonotype appeared many times. The chain couples TRBV12-3 or TRBV12-4 to TRBJ2-7, with 8 bases matching TRBD1. The CDR3 loop spans 14 amino acids. Trimming took 6 bases from V and 4 from J; bases not matched to a gene: 8. The CDR3: CASSTGTGFYEQYF. CDR3 coding DNA: TGTGCCAGCAGCACCGGGACAGGTTTTTACGAGCAGTACTTC.

This clonotype has only a few counts. The chain joins TRBV20-1 to TRBJ2-7; 10 bases map to TRBD1. The germline V gene encodes CDR1 DFQATT and CDR2 SNEGSKA (reference sequence). This CDR3 region has 14 residues. Germline trimming cut 3 bases from V and 4 bases from J; bases unmatched to any gene: 6. CDR3 bases: TGCAGTGCTAGTCCCCGACAGGGGGCTTACGAGCAGTACTTC. Translation gives CSASPRQGAYEQYF.

This clonotype was counted a few times. This chain uses TRBV10-3 with TRBJ2-7; either TRBD1 or TRBD2 may supply D (6 bases each). Germline V CDR1 and CDR2: ENHRY, SYGVKD. V lost 4 bases and J 4 bases, leaving 17 bases between the germline ends. This CDR3 region has 15 residues. For the CDR3, the DNA is TGTGCCATCAGTGGAGGGGGGACCCTCCTATACGAGCAGTACTTC. This translates into CAISGGGTLLYEQYF.

V is TRBV20-1 and J is TRBJ2-3, with D perhaps TRBD2 (7 bases). The CDR3 is 14 residues long. Trimming took 4 bases from V and 4 from J, leaving 15 bases between them. Looked up from germline, CDR1 is DFQATT and CDR2 is SNEGSKA (reference sequence). The CDR3 spells CSAIPGAGADTQYF. CDR3 sequence (DNA): TGCAGTGCTATCCCGGGGGCGGGGGCAGATACGCAGTATTTT.

The rearrangement joins TRBV4-2 to TRBJ2-1; 13 bases map to TRBD2. Germline lookup yields CDR1 LGHNA and CDR2 YNFKEQ. The V and J ends lost 1 base and 7 bases, in that order; junction bases with no gene match: 4. The CDR3 runs 16 residues. The CDR3 sequence: CASSQGLLAGGNEQFF. CDR3 sequence (DNA): TGTGCCAGCAGCCAAGGGTTACTAGCGGGGGGGAATGAGCAGTTCTTC.

This clonotype was seen a handful of times. This chain connects TRBV6-1 to TRBJ2-1, with 14 nucleotides matching TRBD2. J lost 10 bases, V lost 6 bases, and 11 bases had no gene match. CDR1 and CDR2 (germline): MNHNS, SASEGT. This CDR3 is 16 amino acids long. The CDR3 loop reads CASRVTSGGAGGEQFF. The CDR3 DNA reads TGTGCCAGCAGGGTGACTAGCGGGGGGGCCGGTGGAGAGCAGTTCTTC.

In this sample, this clonotype turned up a few times. The chain carries TRBV2 and TRBJ1-6; D remains ambiguous. The germline V and J ends were trimmed by 6 bases and 3 bases, with 12 bases remaining between them. The CDR3 has 15 amino acids. The germline CDR1 and CDR2 sequences are SNHLY and FYNNEI. Here the CDR3 DNA reads TGTGCCAGCAGAGCGTCGGGGTACTATAATTCACCCCTCCACTTT. It yields the protein CASRASGYYNSPLHF.

In its sample, this clonotype was seen a few times. J is TRBJ2-1 and V is TRBV11-3; D is undetermined. V lost 1 base to trimming and J lost 4 bases, with 8 bases between them. CDR1 and CDR2 from the germline V gene are SGHNT and YENEEA. This CDR3 spans 14 amino acids. CDR3 nucleotide sequence: TGTGCCAGCAGCTTAGCGTATGCTTACAATGAGCAGTTCTTC. Translating gives CASSLAYAYNEQFF.